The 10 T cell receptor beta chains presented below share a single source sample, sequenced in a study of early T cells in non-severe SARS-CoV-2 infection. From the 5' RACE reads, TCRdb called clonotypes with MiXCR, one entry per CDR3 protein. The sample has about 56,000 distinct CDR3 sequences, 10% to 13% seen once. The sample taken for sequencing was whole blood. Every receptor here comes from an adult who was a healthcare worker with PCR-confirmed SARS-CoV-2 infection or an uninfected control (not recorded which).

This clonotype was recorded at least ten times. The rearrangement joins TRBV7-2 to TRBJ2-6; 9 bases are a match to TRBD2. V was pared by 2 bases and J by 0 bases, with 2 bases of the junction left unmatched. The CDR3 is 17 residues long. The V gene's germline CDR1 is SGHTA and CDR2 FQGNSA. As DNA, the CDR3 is TGTGCCAGCAGCTTACTAGCGGGACTCTCTGGGGCCAACGTCCTGACTTTC. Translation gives CASSLLAGLSGANVLTF. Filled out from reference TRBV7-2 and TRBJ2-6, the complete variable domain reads GAGVSQSPSNKVTEKGKDVELRCDPISGHTALYWYRQSLGQGLEFLIYFQGNSAPDKSGLPSDRFSAERTGGSVSTLTIQRTQQEDSAVYLCASSLLAGLSGANVLTFGAGSRLTVL.

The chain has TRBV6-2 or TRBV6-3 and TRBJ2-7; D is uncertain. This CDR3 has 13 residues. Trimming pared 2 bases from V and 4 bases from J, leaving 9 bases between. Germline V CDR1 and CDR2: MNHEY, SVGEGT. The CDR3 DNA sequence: TGTGCCAGCAGTTACGGGCGAGTTTACGAGCAGTACTTC. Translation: CASSYGRVYEQYF.

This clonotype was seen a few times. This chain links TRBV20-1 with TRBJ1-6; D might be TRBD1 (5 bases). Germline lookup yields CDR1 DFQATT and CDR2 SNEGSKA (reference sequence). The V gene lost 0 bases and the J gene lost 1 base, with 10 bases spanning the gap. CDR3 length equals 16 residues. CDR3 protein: CSARDLTGSYNSPLHF. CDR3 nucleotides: TGCAGTGCTAGAGACCTAACAGGTTCCTATAATTCACCCCTCCACTTT.

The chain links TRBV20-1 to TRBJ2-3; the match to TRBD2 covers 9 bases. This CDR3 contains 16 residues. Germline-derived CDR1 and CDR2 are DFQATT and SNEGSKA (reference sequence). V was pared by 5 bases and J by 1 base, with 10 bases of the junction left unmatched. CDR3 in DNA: TGCAGTGCTTGGGGTAGCGGGAGAGCTCGCACAGATACGCAGTATTTT. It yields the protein CSAWGSGRARTDTQYF.

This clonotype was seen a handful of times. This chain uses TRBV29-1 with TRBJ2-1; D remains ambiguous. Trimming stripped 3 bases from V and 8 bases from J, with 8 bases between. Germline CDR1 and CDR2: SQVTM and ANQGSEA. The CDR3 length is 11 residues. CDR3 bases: TGCAGCGTTGATAGTGTCGATGAGCAGTTCTTC. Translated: CSVDSVDEQFF.

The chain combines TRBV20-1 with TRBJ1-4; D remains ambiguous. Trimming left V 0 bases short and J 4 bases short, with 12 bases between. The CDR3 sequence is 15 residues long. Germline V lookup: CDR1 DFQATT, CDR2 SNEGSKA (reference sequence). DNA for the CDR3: TGCAGTGCTAGAGATCGGATGAAGGGTAATGAAAAACTGTTTTTT. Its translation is CSARDRMKGNEKLFF.

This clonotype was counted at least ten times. The CDR3 DNA reads as TGCAGTGCGGGGCAGGGGGATAACTATGGCTACACCTTC. It specifies CSAGQGDNYGYTF. V and J are TRBV20-1 and TRBJ1-2, with 7 nucleotides matching TRBD1. With 6 bases clipped from V and 1 base from J, the junction kept 5 bases outside the gene matches. The V gene's germline CDR1 is DFQATT and CDR2 SNEGSKA (reference sequence). The CDR3 consists of 13 residues.

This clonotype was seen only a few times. The CDR3 here is CASSLTGGEQYF. CDR3 bases: TGCGCCAGCAGCTTGACAGGGGGCGAGCAGTACTTC. V usage is TRBV5-1 and J usage is TRBJ2-7; 8 nucleotides line up with TRBD1. V trimming: 1 base; J trimming: 6 bases; junction bases outside the gene matches: 0. Germline V CDR1 and CDR2: SGHRS, YFSETQ. CDR3 length: 12 amino acids.

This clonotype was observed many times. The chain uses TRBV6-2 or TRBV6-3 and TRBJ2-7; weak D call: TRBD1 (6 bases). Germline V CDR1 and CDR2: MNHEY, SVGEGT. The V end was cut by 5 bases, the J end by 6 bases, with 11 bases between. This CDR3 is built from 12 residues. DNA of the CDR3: TGTGCCAGCAGTCGTGGGGGCTCCGAGCAGTACTTC. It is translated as CASSRGGSEQYF.

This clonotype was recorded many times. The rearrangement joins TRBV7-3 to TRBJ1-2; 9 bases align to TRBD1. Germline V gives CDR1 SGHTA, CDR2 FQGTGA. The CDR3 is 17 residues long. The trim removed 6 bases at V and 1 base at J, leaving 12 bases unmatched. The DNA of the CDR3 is TGTGCCAGCAGTCCTAGCGGGACAGGGAAGAGTAACTATGGCTACACCTTC. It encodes CASSPSGTGKSNYGYTF. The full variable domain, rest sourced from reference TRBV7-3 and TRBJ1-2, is GAGVSQTPSNKVTEKGKYVELRCDPISGHTALYWYRQSLGQGPEFLIYFQGTGAADDSGLPNDRFFAVRPEGSVSTLKIQRTERGDSAVYLCASSPSGTGKSNYGYTFGSGTRLTVV.